A single sample is the source of the 15 T cell receptor beta chains below, sequenced in a study of cytomegalovirus exposure and HLA in healthy donors. Both 60 Vbeta primers and 13 Jbeta primers went into the PCR. Produced via immunoSEQ multiplex PCR; TCRdb's table is partial and in-frame only. The data show 90,000 to 150,000 clones, around 68% seen once. Sequencing was carried out using PBMCs. The receptor set was obtained from a woman aged 45-65 years in good health and CMV-seropositive.

The chain carries TRBV7-6 and TRBJ1-2, with D maybe TRBD1 (6 bases). The V gene's germline CDR1 is SGHVS and CDR2 FNYEAQ. CDR3 length: 14 residues. The V and J ends lost 6 bases and 7 bases respectively, with 18 bases between them. CDR3 sequence: CASSSDRNPFGYTF. CDR3 nucleotides: TGTGCCAGCAGTTCCGACAGGAACCCATTTGGCTACACCTTC.

V gene TRBV7-9 combines with J gene TRBJ2-5, with 14 bases aligning to TRBD2. This CDR3 contains 15 residues. After removal of 5 bases from V and 7 bases from J, the junction contained 6 bases not matched to a gene. The V gene's germline CDR1 is SEHNR and CDR2 FQNEAQ (reference sequence). In DNA, the CDR3 is TGTGCCAGCAGCCTACTAGGACTAGCGGGAGGGACCCAGTACTTC. It is translated as CASSLLGLAGGTQYF.

This chain connects TRBV29-1 to TRBJ2-3; TRBD1 matches 8 bases. Germline CDR1 reads SQVTM; CDR2 reads ANQGSEA. The CDR3 extends over 14 amino acids. J was trimmed by 2 bases and V by 6 bases; bases with no gene match: 7. The CDR3 reads CSVEDRENTDTQYF. As DNA, the CDR3 is TGCAGCGTAGAGGACAGGGAAAACACAGATACGCAGTATTTT.

The rearrangement uses TRBV2 and TRBJ1-1, with D perhaps TRBD1 (6 bases). V dropped 7 bases and J dropped 1 base, with 13 bases sitting between them. The germline V gene encodes CDR1 SNHLY and CDR2 FYNNEI. There are 14 residues in the CDR3. CDR3 in amino acids: CASTPDSENTEAFF. CDR3 DNA: TGTGCCAGCACCCCGGACAGCGAGAACACTGAAGCTTTCTTT.

The chain uses TRBV29-1 and TRBJ2-7, with D possibly TRBD1 on 6 matching bases. Germline values: CDR1 SQVTM, CDR2 ANQGSEA. Trimming removed 4 bases at V and 6 bases at J, with 19 bases between. The CDR3 covers 14 residues. Written as DNA, the CDR3 is TGCAGCGTTGCCTTTGAGTCAGGGGCGGGCGAGCAGTACTTC. Amino acid sequence: CSVAFESGAGEQYF.

The chain uses TRBV30 and TRBJ2-3; D is possibly TRBD2 (6 bases). Per germline, CDR1 GTSNPN and CDR2 SVGIG (reference sequence). The CDR3 runs to 17 residues. Trimming took 4 bases from V and 0 from J, leaving 20 bases between them. CDR3 residues: CAWMEGSRHPSTDTQYF. The DNA of the CDR3 is TGTGCCTGGATGGAGGGGAGCCGACATCCTAGCACAGATACGCAGTATTTT.

This clone has only a few counts. The chain carries TRBV28 and TRBJ1-4, with D possibly matching TRBD1 (5 bases). The germline gives CDR1 MDHEN, CDR2 SYDVKM. The CDR3 is 14 residues long. V was pared by 4 bases and J by 8 bases, with 14 bases between. This CDR3 reads CASSSGHEREKLFF. CDR3 coding DNA: TGTGCCAGCAGTTCCGGACATGAGCGCGAAAAACTGTTTTTT.

The chain recombines TRBV9 with TRBJ2-7; maybe TRBD1 (5 bases). Germline lookup yields CDR1 SGDLS and CDR2 YYNGEE. This CDR3 has 17 residues. The germline V and J ends were trimmed by 3 bases and 4 bases, with 23 bases remaining between them. The CDR3 loop reads CASSDPSTGSEVYEQYF. CDR3 bases: TGTGCCAGCAGCGACCCGAGTACAGGCTCCGAGGTATACGAGCAGTACTTC.

CDR3 protein: CASSPVPGQGNYEQYF. In DNA form, the CDR3 reads TGTGCCAGCAGCCCGGTCCCGGGACAGGGAAACTACGAGCAGTACTTC. This rearrangement joins TRBV7-6 to TRBJ2-7; 9 bases match TRBD1. J gave up 3 bases and V 5 bases, and 11 bases lay outside the gene matches. The CDR3 runs 16 residues. Germline V gene lookup returns CDR1 SGHVS and CDR2 FNYEAQ.

This chain links TRBV7-6 with TRBJ1-6; 7 bases line up with TRBD1. This CDR3 region has 16 residues. Germline values: CDR1 SGHVS, CDR2 FNYEAQ. Trimming at V came to 4 bases and at J to 9 bases, leaving 12 bases not matched to a gene. CDR3 residues: CASSSQGVLSGSPLHF. DNA for the CDR3: TGTGCCAGCAGCTCTCAGGGGGTTCTCTCGGGTTCACCCCTCCACTTT.

J is TRBJ1-4 and V is TRBV5-5, with D perhaps TRBD1 (5 bases). Germline V gives CDR1 SGHKS, CDR2 YYEKEE (reference sequence). CDR3 size: 14 residues. Between the trimmed V and J ends, which lost 4 bases and 8 bases, there was a span of 15 bases. CDR3 amino acids: CASSPTEVQEKLFF. Here the CDR3 DNA reads TGTGCCAGCAGCCCGACAGAAGTGCAAGAAAAACTGTTTTTT.

V is TRBV5-1 and J is TRBJ2-3, with 7 bases aligning to TRBD1. CDR1 and CDR2 from the germline V gene are SGHRS and YFSETQ. The J segment lost 0 bases and the V segment lost 4 bases, leaving 8 bases of the junction unmatched. This CDR3 contains 16 residues. The CDR3 DNA reads TGCGCCAGCAGCGGTAGGGGGCCCTCTAGCACAGATACGCAGTATTTT. This gives the protein CASSGRGPSSTDTQYF.

The V call is TRBV11-2, the J call TRBJ1-2; D ambiguous. The CDR3 runs 12 residues. V gave up 0 bases and J gave up 6 bases, with 5 bases separating them. CDR1 and CDR2 (germline): SGHAT, FQNNGV. CDR3: CASSLEADGYTF. The DNA of the CDR3 is TGTGCCAGCAGCTTAGAGGCAGATGGCTACACCTTC.

V usage is TRBV4-1 and J usage is TRBJ2-3; TRBD1 agrees at 8 bases. CDR1 MGHRA and CDR2 YSYEKL come from the germline V gene. The CDR3 contains 16 residues. Trimming took 5 bases from V and 3 from J; bases not matched to a gene: 10. The CDR3 region is CASSKIPTGVTDTQYF. The CDR3, as DNA: TGCGCCAGCAGCAAGATACCGACAGGGGTTACAGATACGCAGTATTTT.

V gene TRBV21-1 combines with J gene TRBJ2-2; the tabulated D call, TRBD2, remains unverified against the DNA. TRBV21-1 is deemed a pseudogene. The CDR3 extends over 18 amino acids. CDR3 in DNA: TGTGCCAGCAGCAAAGCGCACGGGACTAGCGGTTACACCGGGGAGCTGTTTTTT. As protein: CASSKAHGTSGYTGELFF.